This T cell receptor (beta chain) originates from a study of blood T cell repertoires in COVID-19. On the study more broadly: Collection of acute and convalescent COVID-19 samples took place in the United States, Italy and Spain. Sources were T cells, B-cell-depleted T cells, or PBMCs; the material itself was cDNA or gDNA.

Original methodology: The authors estimated nucleated cell counts from reference gene primer amplification. The protocol was immunoSEQ multiplex PCR, while the TCRdb copy is restricted to in-frame clones and leaves out a portion. From that table come the V and J calls and clone size; the DNA was used to work out D and trimming. The table includes 200,000 to 250,000 clones, just over 90% detected once. This CDR3 has 14 amino acids. With 5 bases clipped from V and 8 bases from J, the junction kept 6 bases outside the gene matches. Germline V lookup: CDR1 LNHDA, CDR2 SQIVND (reference sequence). This TCR came from a man aged 25 to 40 with acute or convalescent COVID-19. The rearrangement joins TRBV19 to TRBJ1-2, with 12 bases that match TRBD1. Material for sequencing was peripheral blood. Written as DNA, the CDR3 is TGTGCCAGTAGTCCGGGACAGGGGGCAGGAGGCTACACCTTC. Protein product: CASSPGQGAGGYTF.